Listed here are 18 T cell receptor beta chains from one sample, sequenced in a study of radiotherapy plus CTLA-4 blockade in lung cancer. Method: immunoSEQ multiplex PCR; TCRdb's copy keeps in-frame clones and lacks some. The sample lists approximately 50,000 clones, 70% to 85% seen once, with 6% to 7% in the top ten. The specimen comprised peripheral blood, sampled from a patient treated with radiotherapy plus ipilimumab. The receptors come from a human donor with non-small cell lung cancer whose response to radiotherapy plus ipilimumab could not be evaluated.

V usage is TRBV18 and J usage is TRBJ2-5, with 10 bases that match TRBD1. Germline assignment: CDR1 KGHSH and CDR2 LQKENI. The J segment lost 2 bases and the V segment lost 4 bases, leaving 4 bases of the junction unmatched. CDR3 size: 15 residues. CDR3 region: CASSRQGARQETQYF. CDR3 DNA sequence: TGTGCCAGCTCACGACAGGGGGCCCGGCAAGAGACCCAGTACTTC.

The chain couples TRBV7-9 to TRBJ2-1, with 12 bases that match TRBD2. CDR1 SEHNR and CDR2 FQNEAQ come from the germline V gene (reference sequence). The junction had 8 bases not matched to a gene; V was cut back by 5 bases and J by 6 bases. This CDR3 comprises 16 residues. Here the CDR3 DNA reads TGTGCCAGCAGCGCCCGACTAGCGGGAGCGGTCAATGAGCAGTTCTTC. Its translation: CASSARLAGAVNEQFF.

The J gene is TRBJ2-7, the V gene TRBV19, with 11 nucleotides matching TRBD2. This CDR3 spans 16 amino acids. The trim removed 5 bases at V and 4 bases at J, leaving 10 bases unmatched. The V gene's germline CDR1 is LNHDA and CDR2 SQIVND (reference sequence). CDR3 in amino acids: CASSPTSGVLPYEQYF. CDR3 bases: TGTGCCAGTAGTCCGACTAGCGGGGTCCTTCCATACGAGCAGTACTTC.

The gene calls are TRBV2 and TRBJ2-5; TRBD2 matches 8 bases. V gave up 7 bases and J gave up 8 bases; unmatched junction bases: 12. Germline lookup yields CDR1 SNHLY and CDR2 FYNNEI. The CDR3 extends over 14 amino acids. The CDR3 region is CASTQGLAPKTQYF. CDR3 nucleotides: TGTGCCAGCACCCAAGGACTAGCCCCGAAAACCCAGTACTTC. Full variable domain (rest looked up from reference TRBV2 and TRBJ2-5): EPEVTQTPSHQVTQMGQEVILRCVPISNHLYFYWYRQILGQKVEFLVSFYNNEISEKSEIFDDQFSVERPDGSNFTLKIRSTKLEDSAMYFCASTQGLAPKTQYFGPGTRLLVL.

This clone came up once. This chain joins TRBV5-4 and TRBJ2-5; D unresolved. V was trimmed by 2 bases and J by 0 bases, leaving 11 bases between them. Germline-derived CDR1 and CDR2 are SGHNT and YYREEE (reference sequence). CDR3 size: 15 residues. The CDR3 reads CASSFGQLNQETQYF. The CDR3 region has the DNA TGTGCCAGCAGCTTCGGTCAACTAAACCAAGAGACCCAGTACTTC.

The rearrangement uses TRBV29-1 and TRBJ1-3; D might be TRBD1 (6 bases). Trimming removed 7 bases from V and 0 bases from J, with 16 bases in between. Germline CDR1 and CDR2: SQVTM and ANQGSEA. The CDR3 is 15 amino acids. The DNA of the CDR3 is TGCAGCGCCCTTAGACAGGTTAGCTCTGGAAACACCATATATTTT. Its translation: CSALRQVSSGNTIYF. Full variable domain (missing parts from reference TRBV29-1 and TRBJ1-3): SAVISQKPSRDICQRGTSLTIQCQVDSQVTMMFWYRQQPGQSLTLIATANQGSEATYESGFVIDKFPISRPNLTFSTLTVSNMSPEDSSIYLCSALRQVSSGNTIYFGEGSWLTVV.

The count of this clone is one. V gene TRBV10-3 combines with J gene TRBJ2-7; 11 nucleotides agree with TRBD2. This CDR3 region has 15 residues. V lost 6 bases, J lost 2 bases, and 6 bases stayed unmatched. The germline gives CDR1 ENHRY, CDR2 SYGVKD. In DNA form, the CDR3 reads TGTGCCATCAGAGTCGGGACTAGCGGCGCCTACGAGCAGTACTTC. Amino acid sequence: CAIRVGTSGAYEQYF.

J is TRBJ2-2 and V is TRBV21-1; the table's D gene call, TRBD2, was not cross checked with the DNA. TRBV21-1 represents a pseudogene. CDR3 length equals 15 residues. CDR3 region: CASSKNGVNTGELFF. Here the CDR3 DNA reads TGTGCCAGCAGCAAGAACGGGGTGAACACCGGGGAGCTGTTTTTT.

In the case of this clone: Within the sample, other DNA sequences also encode this same CDR3. The CDR3 bases are TGCAGCCTCCGGGCCAGCGGGACCCACAATGAGCAGTTCTTC. It yields the protein CSLRASGTHNEQFF. This sequence joins TRBV29-1 and TRBJ2-1; TRBD2 aligns across 7 bases. The V and J ends lost 8 bases and 5 bases, in that order; junction bases with no gene match: 12. This CDR3 spans 14 amino acids. The germline V gene has CDR1 SQVTM and CDR2 ANQGSEA.

This chain connects TRBV7-2 to TRBJ2-1; no firm D call. The V gene lost 1 base and the J gene lost 8 bases, with 18 bases spanning the gap. CDR1 is SGHTA, CDR2 FQGNSA, per germline. The CDR3 has 16 residues. The CDR3 spells CASSLVPSQPHHEQFF. The DNA of the CDR3 is TGTGCCAGCAGCTTAGTTCCTTCACAACCCCACCATGAGCAGTTCTTC.

This clone was observed a few times. The chain uses TRBV18 and TRBJ2-1, with D possibly matching TRBD1 (6 bases). CDR3 size: 16 residues. Trimming stripped 1 base from V and 4 bases from J, with 14 bases between. Germline V gene data show CDR1 as KGHSH and CDR2 as LQKENI. In nucleotides, the CDR3 is TGTGCCAGCTCACCACTGACAGGAGGAGCTTACAATGAGCAGTTCTTC. Its protein is CASSPLTGGAYNEQFF.

The chain recombines TRBV28 with TRBJ1-3; 7 bases line up with TRBD1. This CDR3 contains 14 residues. Germline CDR1 and CDR2: MDHEN and SYDVKM. Trimming at V came to 7 bases and at J to 1 base, leaving 4 bases not matched to a gene. CDR3: CASIAGGSGNTIYF. CDR3 DNA: TGTGCCAGCATCGCAGGGGGATCTGGAAACACCATATATTTT. The full variable domain, rest sourced from reference TRBV28 and TRBJ1-3, is DVKVTQSSRYLVKRTGEKVFLECVQDMDHENMFWYRQDPGLGLRLIYFSYDVKMKEKGDIPEGYSVSREKKERFSLILESASTNQTSMYLCASIAGGSGNTIYFGEGSWLTVV.

This chain uses TRBV30 with TRBJ1-3; no clear D gene. With 0 bases removed from V and 1 base from J, the gap between germline ends came to 10 bases. This CDR3 contains 15 residues. Germline values: CDR1 GTSNPN, CDR2 SVGIG (reference sequence). The CDR3 coding sequence is TGTGCCTGGAGTGTAAGCGGACCTTCTGGAAACACCATATATTTT. It translates to CAWSVSGPSGNTIYF.

This chain uses TRBV10-2 with TRBJ1-4; D unresolved. Germline lookup yields CDR1 WSHSY and CDR2 SAAADI. The CDR3 runs to 15 residues. V lost 2 bases to trimming and J lost 0 bases, with 7 bases between them. In DNA form, the CDR3 reads TGCGCCAGCAGTGAGGGGGAGTCAACTAATGAAAAACTGTTTTTT. Residues: CASSEGESTNEKLFF.

The chain employs TRBV11-3 and TRBJ2-1; 8 nucleotides align to TRBD1. The trim removed 6 bases at V and 0 bases at J, leaving 4 bases unmatched. Per germline, CDR1 SGHNT and CDR2 YENEEA. This CDR3 spans 15 amino acids. The CDR3 spells CASSTDRGSYNEQFF. In nucleotides, the CDR3 is TGTGCCAGCAGTACCGACAGGGGCTCCTACAATGAGCAGTTCTTC.

The chain links TRBV4-3 to TRBJ2-3; 9 bases are shared with TRBD1. Unmatched junction bases numbered 3, after V lost 1 base and J lost 4 bases. CDR3 length: 15 amino acids. The germline gives CDR1 LGHNA, CDR2 YSLEER. DNA for the CDR3: TGCGCCAGCAGCCAAGTAGGGACAGGGCCAGATACGCAGTATTTT. This translates into CASSQVGTGPDTQYF.

In its sample, this clone is medium-sized (0.01 to 0.1%). J is TRBJ2-6 and V is TRBV4-2; D is undetermined. Trimming took off 1 base at V and 0 bases at J, with 7 bases between the two ends. Germline values: CDR1 LGHNA, CDR2 YNFKEQ. The CDR3 totals 16 residues. The CDR3 DNA is TGTGCCAGCAGCCAAGGTTCCTCCTCTGGGGCCAACGTCCTGACTTTC. Translation gives CASSQGSSSGANVLTF.

The gene calls are TRBV13 and TRBJ2-1; weak D call: TRBD2 (5 bases). This CDR3 region has 17 residues. The germline CDR1 and CDR2 sequences are PRHDT and FYEKMQ (reference sequence). The V and J ends lost 0 bases and 0 bases respectively, with 12 bases between them. The CDR3 DNA sequence: TGTGCCAGCAGCTTAGGCTATAGGGAGAGCTCCTACAATGAGCAGTTCTTC. Its translation: CASSLGYRESSYNEQFF.